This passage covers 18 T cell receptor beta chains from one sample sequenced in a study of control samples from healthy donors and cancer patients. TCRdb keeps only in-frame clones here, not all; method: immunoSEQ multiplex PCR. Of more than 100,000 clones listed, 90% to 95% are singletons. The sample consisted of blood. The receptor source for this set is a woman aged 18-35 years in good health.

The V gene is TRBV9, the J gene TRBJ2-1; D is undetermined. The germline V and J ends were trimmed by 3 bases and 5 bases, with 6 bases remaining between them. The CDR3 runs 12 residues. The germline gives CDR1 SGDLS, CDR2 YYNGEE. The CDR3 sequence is CASSAHDNEQFF. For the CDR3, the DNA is TGTGCCAGCAGCGCCCACGACAATGAGCAGTTCTTC. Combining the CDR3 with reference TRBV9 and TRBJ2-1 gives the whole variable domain DSGVTQTPKHLITATGQRVTLRCSPRSGDLSVYWYQQSLDQGLQFLIQYYNGEERAKGNILERFSAQQFPDLHSELNLSSLELGDSALYFCASSAHDNEQFFGPGTRLTVL.

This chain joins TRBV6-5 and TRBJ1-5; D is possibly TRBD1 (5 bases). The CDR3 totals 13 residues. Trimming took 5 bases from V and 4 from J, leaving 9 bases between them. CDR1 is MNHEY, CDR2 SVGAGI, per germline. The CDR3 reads CASSTTGNQPQHF. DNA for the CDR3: TGTGCCAGCAGTACCACAGGTAATCAGCCCCAGCATTTT.

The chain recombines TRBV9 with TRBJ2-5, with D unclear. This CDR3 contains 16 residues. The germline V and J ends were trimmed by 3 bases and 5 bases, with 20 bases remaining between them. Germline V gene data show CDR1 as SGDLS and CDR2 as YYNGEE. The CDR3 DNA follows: TGTGCCAGCAGCGCTCTTGATGGGCTTCGGATTGAGACCCAGTACTTC. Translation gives CASSALDGLRIETQYF.

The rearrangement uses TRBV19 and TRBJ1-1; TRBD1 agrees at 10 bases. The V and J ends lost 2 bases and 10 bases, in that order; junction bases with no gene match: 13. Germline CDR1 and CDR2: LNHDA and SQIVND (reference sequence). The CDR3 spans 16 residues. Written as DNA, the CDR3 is TGTGCCAGTAGTATAAGAGGGACAGGGGACCGCAGGCGAGCTTTCTTT. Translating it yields CASSIRGTGDRRRAFF. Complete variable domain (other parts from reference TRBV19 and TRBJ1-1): DGGITQSPKYLFRKEGQNVTLSCEQNLNHDAMYWYRQDPGQGLRLIYYSQIVNDFQKGDIAEGYSVSREKKESFPLTVTSAQKNPTAFYLCASSIRGTGDRRRAFFGQGTRLTVV.

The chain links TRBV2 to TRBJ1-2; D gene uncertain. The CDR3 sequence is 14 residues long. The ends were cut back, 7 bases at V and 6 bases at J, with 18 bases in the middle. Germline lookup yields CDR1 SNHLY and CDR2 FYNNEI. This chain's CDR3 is CASTRTELGDGYTF. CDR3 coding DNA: TGTGCCAGCACTAGGACCGAGCTCGGGGATGGCTACACCTTC.

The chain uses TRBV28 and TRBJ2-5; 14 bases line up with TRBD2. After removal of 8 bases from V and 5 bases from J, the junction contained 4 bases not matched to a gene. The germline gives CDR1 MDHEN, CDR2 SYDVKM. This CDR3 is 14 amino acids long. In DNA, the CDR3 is TGTGCCAGCGGGACTAGCGGGAGTTGGGAGACCCAGTACTTC. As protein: CASGTSGSWETQYF.

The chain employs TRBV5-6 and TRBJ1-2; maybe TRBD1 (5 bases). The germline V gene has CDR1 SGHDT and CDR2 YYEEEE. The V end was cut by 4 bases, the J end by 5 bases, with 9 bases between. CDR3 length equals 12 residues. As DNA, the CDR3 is TGTGCCAGCAGCCCACAGGATTATGGCTACACCTTC. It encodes CASSPQDYGYTF. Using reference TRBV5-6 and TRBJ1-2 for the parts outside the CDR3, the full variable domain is DAGVTQSPTHLIKTRGQQVTLRCSPKSGHDTVSWYQQALGQGPQFIFQYYEEEERQRGNFPDRFSGHQFPNYSSELNVNALLLGDSALYLCASSPQDYGYTFGSGTRLTVV.

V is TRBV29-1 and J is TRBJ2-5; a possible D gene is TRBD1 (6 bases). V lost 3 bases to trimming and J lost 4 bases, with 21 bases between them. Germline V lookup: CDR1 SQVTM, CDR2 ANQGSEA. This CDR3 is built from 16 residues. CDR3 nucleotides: TGCAGCGTTGACGGATGGGGGCCGACTGGTATAGAGACCCAGTACTTC. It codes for CSVDGWGPTGIETQYF. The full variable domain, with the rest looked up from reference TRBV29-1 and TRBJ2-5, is SAVISQKPSRDICQRGTSLTIQCQVDSQVTMMFWYRQQPGQSLTLIATANQGSEATYESGFVIDKFPISRPNLTFSTLTVSNMSPEDSSIYLCSVDGWGPTGIETQYFGPGTRLLVL.

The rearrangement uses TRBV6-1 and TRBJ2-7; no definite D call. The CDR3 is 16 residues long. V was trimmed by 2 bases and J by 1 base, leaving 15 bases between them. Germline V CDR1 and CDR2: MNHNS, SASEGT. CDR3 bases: TGTGCCAGCAGTGAACGCCACTTTCCGGCTTCCTACGAGCAGTACTTC. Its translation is CASSERHFPASYEQYF.

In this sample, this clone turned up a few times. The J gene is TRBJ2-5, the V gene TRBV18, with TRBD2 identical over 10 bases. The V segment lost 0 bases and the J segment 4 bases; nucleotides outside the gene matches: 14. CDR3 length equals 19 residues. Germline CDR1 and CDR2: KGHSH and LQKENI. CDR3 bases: TGTGCCAGCTCACCACCTCCTAAAGTTACTAGCGGGGCTAGAGAGACCCAGTACTTC. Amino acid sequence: CASSPPPKVTSGARETQYF.

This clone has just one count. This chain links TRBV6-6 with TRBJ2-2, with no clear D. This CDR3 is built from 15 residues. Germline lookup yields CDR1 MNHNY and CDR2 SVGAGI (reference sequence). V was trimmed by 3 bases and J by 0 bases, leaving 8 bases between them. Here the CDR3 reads CASSYLAANTGELFF. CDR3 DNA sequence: TGTGCCAGCAGTTATCTTGCCGCGAACACCGGGGAGCTGTTTTTT.

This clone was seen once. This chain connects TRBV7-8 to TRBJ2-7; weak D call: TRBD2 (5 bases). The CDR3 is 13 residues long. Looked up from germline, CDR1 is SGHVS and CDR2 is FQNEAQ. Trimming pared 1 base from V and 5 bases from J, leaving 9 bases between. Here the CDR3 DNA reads TGTGCCAGCAGCTTAGAACTAGGCGACGAGCAGTACTTC. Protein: CASSLELGDEQYF. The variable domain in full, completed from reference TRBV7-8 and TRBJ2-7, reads GAGVSQSPRYKVAKRGQDVALRCDPISGHVSLFWYQQALGQGPEFLTYFQNEAQLDKSGLPSDRFFAERPEGSVSTLKIQRTQQEDSAVYLCASSLELGDEQYFGPGTRLTVT.

The CDR3 is CASSYSLGNQPQHF. The CDR3 DNA reads TGTGCCAGCAGTTACTCGTTAGGGAATCAGCCCCAGCATTTT. The chain is built from TRBV6-2 or TRBV6-3 and TRBJ1-5; D unresolved. The CDR3 totals 14 residues. Germline CDR1 reads MNHEY; CDR2 reads SVGEGT. Trimming took off 0 bases at V and 4 bases at J, with 7 bases between the two ends.

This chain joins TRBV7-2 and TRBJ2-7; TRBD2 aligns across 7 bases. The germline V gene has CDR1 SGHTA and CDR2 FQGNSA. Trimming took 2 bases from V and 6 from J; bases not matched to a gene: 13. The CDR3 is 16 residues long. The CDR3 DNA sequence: TGTGCCAGCAGCTTATGGCAACAGACAGTAGCGGGCGAGCAGTACTTC. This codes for CASSLWQQTVAGEQYF.

CDR3 loop: CASSPRRGRGVGTDTQYF. The CDR3 coding sequence is TGTGCCAGCAGCCCTAGGCGGGGCAGGGGAGTTGGCACAGATACGCAGTATTTT. The gene calls are TRBV7-9 and TRBJ2-3; the D call may be TRBD1 or TRBD2 (6 bases each). The CDR3 has 18 residues. V was cut by 5 bases and J by 1 base, with 22 bases left in between. CDR1 SEHNR and CDR2 FQNEAQ come from the germline V gene (reference sequence).

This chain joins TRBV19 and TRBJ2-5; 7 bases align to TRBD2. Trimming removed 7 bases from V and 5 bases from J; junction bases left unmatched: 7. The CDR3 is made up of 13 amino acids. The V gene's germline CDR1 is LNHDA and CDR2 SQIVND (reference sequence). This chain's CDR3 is CASTQREGETQYF. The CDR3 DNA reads TGTGCCAGTACTCAGCGGGAAGGGGAGACCCAGTACTTC.

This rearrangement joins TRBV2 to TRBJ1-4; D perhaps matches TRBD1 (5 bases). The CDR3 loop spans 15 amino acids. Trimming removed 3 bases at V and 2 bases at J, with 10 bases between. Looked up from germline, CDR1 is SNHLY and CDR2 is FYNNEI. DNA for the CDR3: TGTGCCAGCAGTGAGCAGGGTTTGACTAATGAAAAACTGTTTTTT. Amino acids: CASSEQGLTNEKLFF.

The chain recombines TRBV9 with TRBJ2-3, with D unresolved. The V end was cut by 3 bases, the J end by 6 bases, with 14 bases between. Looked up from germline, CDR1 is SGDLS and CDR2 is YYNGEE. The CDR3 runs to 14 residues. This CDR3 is CASSAPTSRDTQYF. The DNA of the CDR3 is TGTGCCAGCAGCGCCCCAACGTCGAGGGATACGCAGTATTTT. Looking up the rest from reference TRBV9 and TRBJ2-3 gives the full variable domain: DSGVTQTPKHLITATGQRVTLRCSPRSGDLSVYWYQQSLDQGLQFLIQYYNGEERAKGNILERFSAQQFPDLHSELNLSSLELGDSALYFCASSAPTSRDTQYFGPGTRLTVL.